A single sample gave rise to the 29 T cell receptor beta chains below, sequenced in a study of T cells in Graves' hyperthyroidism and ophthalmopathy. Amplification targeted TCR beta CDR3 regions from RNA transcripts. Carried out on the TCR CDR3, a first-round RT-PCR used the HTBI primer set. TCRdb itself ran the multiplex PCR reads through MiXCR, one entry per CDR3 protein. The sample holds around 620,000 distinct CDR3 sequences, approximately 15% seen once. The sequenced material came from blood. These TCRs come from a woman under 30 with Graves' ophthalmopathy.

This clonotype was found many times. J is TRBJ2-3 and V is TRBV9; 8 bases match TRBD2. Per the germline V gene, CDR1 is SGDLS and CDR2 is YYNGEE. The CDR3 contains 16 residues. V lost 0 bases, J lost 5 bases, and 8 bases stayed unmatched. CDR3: CASSVETGGPGDTQYF. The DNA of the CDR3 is TGTGCCAGCAGCGTAGAGACGGGAGGGCCCGGAGATACGCAGTATTTT.

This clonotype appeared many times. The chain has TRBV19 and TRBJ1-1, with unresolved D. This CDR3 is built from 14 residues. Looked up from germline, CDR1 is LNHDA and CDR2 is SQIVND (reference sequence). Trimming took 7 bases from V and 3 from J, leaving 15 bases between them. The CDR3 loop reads CASMVGWTYTEAFF. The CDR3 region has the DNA TGTGCCAGTATGGTAGGCTGGACGTACACTGAAGCTTTCTTT.

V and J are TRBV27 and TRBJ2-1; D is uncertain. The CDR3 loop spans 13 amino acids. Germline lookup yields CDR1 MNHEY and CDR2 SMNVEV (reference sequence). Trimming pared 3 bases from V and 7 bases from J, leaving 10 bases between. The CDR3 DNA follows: TGTGCCAGCAGTTTCGACTTTTTGAATGAGCAGTTCTTC. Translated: CASSFDFLNEQFF.

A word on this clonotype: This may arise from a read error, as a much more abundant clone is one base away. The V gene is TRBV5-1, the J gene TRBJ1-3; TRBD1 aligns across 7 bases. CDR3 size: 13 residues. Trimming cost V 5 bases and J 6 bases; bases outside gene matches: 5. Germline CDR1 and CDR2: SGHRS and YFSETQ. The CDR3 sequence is CASSGDSQNTIYF. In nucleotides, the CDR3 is TGCGCCAGCAGTGGGGACAGCCAAAACACCATATATTTT.

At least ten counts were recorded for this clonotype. DNA for the CDR3: TGTGCCAGCATCCCGGGACTAGCGACCAATGAGCAGTTCTTC. As protein: CASIPGLATNEQFF. The V call is TRBV2, the J call TRBJ2-1, with 10 bases that match TRBD2. This CDR3 has 14 residues. With V trimmed by 7 bases and J by 6 bases, 6 bases remained unmatched. Germline V gives CDR1 SNHLY, CDR2 FYNNEI. The full variable domain, in which reference TRBV2 and TRBJ2-1 provide the parts outside the CDR3, is EPEVTQTPSHQVTQMGQEVILRCVPISNHLYFYWYRQILGQKVEFLVSFYNNEISEKSEIFDDQFSVERPDGSNFTLKIRSTKLEDSAMYFCASIPGLATNEQFFGPGTRLTVL.

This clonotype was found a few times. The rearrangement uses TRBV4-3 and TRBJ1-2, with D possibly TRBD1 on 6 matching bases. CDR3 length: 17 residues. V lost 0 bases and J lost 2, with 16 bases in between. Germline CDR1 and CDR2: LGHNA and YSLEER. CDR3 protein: CASSQDRTGSMNYGYTF. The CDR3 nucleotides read TGCGCCAGCAGCCAAGACCGTACAGGGTCCATGAACTATGGCTACACCTTC.

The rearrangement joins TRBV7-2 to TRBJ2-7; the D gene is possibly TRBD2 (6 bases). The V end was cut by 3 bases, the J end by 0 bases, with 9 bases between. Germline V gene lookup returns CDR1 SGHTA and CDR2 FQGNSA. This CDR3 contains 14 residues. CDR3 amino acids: CASSFRRDSYEQYF. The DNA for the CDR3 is TGTGCCAGCAGCTTTCGGCGGGACTCCTACGAGCAGTACTTC.

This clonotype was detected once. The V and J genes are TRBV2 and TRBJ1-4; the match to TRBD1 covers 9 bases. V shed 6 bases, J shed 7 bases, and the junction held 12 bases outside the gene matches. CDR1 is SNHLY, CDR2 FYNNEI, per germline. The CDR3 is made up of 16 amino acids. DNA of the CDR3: TGTGCCAGCAGGTGGACAGGGGAAAGGGGAATTGAAAAACTGTTTTTT. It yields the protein CASRWTGERGIEKLFF.

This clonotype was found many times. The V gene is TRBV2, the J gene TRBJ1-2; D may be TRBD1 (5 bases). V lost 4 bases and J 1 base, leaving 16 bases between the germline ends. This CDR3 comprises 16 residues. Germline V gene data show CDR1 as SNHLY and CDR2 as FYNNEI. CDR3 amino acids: CASSGGGATFNYGYTF. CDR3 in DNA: TGTGCCAGCAGTGGGGGGGGAGCGACTTTTAACTATGGCTACACCTTC. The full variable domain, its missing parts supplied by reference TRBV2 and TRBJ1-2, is EPEVTQTPSHQVTQMGQEVILRCVPISNHLYFYWYRQILGQKVEFLVSFYNNEISEKSEIFDDQFSVERPDGSNFTLKIRSTKLEDSAMYFCASSGGGATFNYGYTFGSGTRLTVV.

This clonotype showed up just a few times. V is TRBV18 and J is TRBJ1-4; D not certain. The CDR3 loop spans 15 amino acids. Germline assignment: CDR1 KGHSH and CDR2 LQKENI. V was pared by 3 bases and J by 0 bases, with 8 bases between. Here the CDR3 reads CASSPQEATNEKLFF. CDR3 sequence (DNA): TGTGCCAGCTCACCTCAGGAGGCAACTAATGAAAAACTGTTTTTT.

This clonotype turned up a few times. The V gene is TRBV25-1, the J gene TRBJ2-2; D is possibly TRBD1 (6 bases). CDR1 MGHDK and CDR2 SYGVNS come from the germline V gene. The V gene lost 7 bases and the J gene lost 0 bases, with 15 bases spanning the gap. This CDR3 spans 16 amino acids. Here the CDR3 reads CASTDPGHPNTGELFF. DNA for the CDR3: TGTGCCAGCACCGACCCGGGACACCCGAACACCGGGGAGCTGTTTTTT.

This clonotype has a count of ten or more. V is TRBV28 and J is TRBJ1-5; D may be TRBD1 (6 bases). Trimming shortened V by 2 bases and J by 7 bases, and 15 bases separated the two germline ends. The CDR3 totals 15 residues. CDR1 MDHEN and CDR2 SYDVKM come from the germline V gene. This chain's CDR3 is CASSLPYRVVQPQHF. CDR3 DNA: TGTGCCAGCAGTTTACCCTACAGGGTGGTACAGCCCCAGCATTTT.

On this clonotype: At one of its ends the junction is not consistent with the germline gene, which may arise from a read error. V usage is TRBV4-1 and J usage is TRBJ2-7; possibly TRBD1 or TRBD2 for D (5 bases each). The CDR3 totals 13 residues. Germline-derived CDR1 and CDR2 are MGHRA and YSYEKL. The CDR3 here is CASGDPWSYEKYF. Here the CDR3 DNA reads TGCGCCAGCGGGGACCCCTGGTCCTACGAGAAGTACTTC.

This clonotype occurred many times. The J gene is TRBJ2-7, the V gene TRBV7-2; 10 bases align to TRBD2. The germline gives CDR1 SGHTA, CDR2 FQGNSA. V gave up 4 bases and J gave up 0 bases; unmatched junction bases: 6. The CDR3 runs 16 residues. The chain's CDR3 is CASSSSAGGSSYEQYF. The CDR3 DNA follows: TGTGCCAGCAGCTCTTCAGCGGGGGGGAGCTCCTACGAGCAGTACTTC.

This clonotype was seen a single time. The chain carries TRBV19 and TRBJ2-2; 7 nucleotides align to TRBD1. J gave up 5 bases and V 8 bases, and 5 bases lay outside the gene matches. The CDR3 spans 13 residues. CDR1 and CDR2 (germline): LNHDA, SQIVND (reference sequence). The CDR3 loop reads CASYKQGTGELFF. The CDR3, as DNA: TGTGCCAGTTATAAACAGGGGACCGGGGAGCTGTTTTTT.

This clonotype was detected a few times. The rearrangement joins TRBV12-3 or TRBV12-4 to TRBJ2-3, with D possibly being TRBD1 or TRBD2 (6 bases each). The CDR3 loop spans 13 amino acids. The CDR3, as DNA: TGTGTCTCGGAGGGGGAGGGCACAGATACGCAGTATTTT. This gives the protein CVSEGEGTDTQYF.

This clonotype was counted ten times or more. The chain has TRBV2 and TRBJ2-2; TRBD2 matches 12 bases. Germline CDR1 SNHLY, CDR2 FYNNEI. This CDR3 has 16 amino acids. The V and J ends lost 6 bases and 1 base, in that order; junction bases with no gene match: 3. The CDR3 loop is CASSLAGGWNTGELFF. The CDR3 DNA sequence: TGTGCCAGCAGCCTAGCGGGAGGGTGGAACACCGGGGAGCTGTTTTTT.

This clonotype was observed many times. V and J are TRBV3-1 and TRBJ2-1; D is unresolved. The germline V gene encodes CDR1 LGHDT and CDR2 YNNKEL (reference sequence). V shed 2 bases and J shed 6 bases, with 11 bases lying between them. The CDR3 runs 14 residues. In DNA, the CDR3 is TGTGCCAGCAGCCAAACTGCATCTTCCAATGAGCAGTTCTTC. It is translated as CASSQTASSNEQFF.

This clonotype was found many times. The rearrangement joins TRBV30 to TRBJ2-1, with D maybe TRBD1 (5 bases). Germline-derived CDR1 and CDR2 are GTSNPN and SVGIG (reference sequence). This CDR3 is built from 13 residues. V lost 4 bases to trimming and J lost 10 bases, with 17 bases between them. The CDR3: CAWTHPLGEEQFF. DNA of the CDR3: TGTGCCTGGACTCATCCGCTAGGGGAAGAGCAGTTCTTC. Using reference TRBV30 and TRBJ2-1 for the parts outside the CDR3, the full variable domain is SQTIHQWPATLVQPVGSPLSLECTVEGTSNPNLYWYRQAAGRGLQLLFYSVGIGQISSEVPQNLSASRPQDRQFILSSKKLLLSDSGFYLCAWTHPLGEEQFFGPGTRLTVL.

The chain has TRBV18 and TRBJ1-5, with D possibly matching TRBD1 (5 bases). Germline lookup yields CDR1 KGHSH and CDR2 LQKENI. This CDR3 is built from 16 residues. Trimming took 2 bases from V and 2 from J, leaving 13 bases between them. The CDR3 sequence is CASSPFGARGNQPQHF. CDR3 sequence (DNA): TGTGCCAGCTCACCATTTGGGGCGCGAGGCAATCAGCCCCAGCATTTT. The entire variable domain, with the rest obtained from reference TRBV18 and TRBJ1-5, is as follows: NAGVMQNPRHLVRRRGQEARLRCSPMKGHSHVYWYRQLPEEGLKFMVYLQKENIIDESGMPKERFSAEFPKEGPSILRIQQVVRGDSAAYFCASSPFGARGNQPQHFGDGTRLSIL.

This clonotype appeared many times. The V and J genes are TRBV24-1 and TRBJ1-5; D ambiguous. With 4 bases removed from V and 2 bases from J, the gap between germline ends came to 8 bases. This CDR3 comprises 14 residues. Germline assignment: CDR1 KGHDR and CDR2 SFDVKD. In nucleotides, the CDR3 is TGTGCCACCAGTGAAACAGACCGCAATCAGCCCCAGCATTTT. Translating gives CATSETDRNQPQHF.

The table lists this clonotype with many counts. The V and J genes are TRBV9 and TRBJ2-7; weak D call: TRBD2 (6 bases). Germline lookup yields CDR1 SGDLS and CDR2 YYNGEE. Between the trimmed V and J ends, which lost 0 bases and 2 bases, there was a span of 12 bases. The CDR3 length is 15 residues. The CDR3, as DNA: TGTGCCAGCAGCGTAGGCGATAGCGGAACCTACGAGCAGTACTTC. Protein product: CASSVGDSGTYEQYF.

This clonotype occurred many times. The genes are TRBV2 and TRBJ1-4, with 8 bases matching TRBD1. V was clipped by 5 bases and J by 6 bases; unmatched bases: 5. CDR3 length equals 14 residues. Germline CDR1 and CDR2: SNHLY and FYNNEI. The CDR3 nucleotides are TGTGCCAGCAGTCAGGGGGCTGTGGATGAAAAACTGTTTTTT. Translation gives CASSQGAVDEKLFF.

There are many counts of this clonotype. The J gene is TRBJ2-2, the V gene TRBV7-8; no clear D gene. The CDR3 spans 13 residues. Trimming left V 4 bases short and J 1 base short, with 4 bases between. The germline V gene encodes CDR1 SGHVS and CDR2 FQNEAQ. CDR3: CASSYRNTGELFF. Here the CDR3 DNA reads TGTGCCAGCAGCTATAGGAACACCGGGGAGCTGTTTTTT.

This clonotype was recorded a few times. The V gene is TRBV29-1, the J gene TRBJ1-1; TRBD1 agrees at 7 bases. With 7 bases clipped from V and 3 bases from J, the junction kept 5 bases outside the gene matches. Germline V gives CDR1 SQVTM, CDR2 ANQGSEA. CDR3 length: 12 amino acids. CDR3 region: CSACQGDTEAFF. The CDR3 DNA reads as TGCAGCGCATGCCAGGGGGACACTGAAGCTTTCTTT. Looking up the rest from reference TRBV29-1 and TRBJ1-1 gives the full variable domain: SAVISQKPSRDICQRGTSLTIQCQVDSQVTMMFWYRQQPGQSLTLIATANQGSEATYESGFVIDKFPISRPNLTFSTLTVSNMSPEDSSIYLCSACQGDTEAFFGQGTRLTVV.

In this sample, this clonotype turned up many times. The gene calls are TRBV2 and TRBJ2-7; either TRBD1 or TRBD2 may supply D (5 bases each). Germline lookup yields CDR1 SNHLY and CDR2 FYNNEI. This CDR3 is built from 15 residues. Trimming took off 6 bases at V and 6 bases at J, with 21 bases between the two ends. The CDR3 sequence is CASRQGTGDYSEQYF. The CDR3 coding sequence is TGTGCCAGCAGACAAGGGACCGGGGATTACTCCGAGCAGTACTTC.

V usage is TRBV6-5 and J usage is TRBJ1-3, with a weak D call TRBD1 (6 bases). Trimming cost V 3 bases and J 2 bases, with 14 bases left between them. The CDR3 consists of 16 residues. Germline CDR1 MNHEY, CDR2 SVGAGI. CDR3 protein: CASSYNGAGAGNTIYF. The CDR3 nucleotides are TGTGCCAGCAGTTATAACGGGGCAGGGGCTGGAAACACCATATATTTT.

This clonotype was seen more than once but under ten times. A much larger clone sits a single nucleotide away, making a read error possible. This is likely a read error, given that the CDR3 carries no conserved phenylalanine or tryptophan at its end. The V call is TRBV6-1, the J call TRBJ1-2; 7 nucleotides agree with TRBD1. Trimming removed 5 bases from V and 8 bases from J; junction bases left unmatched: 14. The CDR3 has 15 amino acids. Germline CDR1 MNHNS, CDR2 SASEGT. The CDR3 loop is CASSTTEQGLGGYTL. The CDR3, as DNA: TGTGCCAGCAGTACCACCGAACAGGGGCTCGGGGGCTACACCCTC.

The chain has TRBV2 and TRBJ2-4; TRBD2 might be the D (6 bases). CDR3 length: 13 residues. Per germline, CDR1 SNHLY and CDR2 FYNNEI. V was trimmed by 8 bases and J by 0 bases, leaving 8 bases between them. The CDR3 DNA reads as TGTGCCAGCCTGGGACTAGCCAAAAACATTCAGTACTTC. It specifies CASLGLAKNIQYF.